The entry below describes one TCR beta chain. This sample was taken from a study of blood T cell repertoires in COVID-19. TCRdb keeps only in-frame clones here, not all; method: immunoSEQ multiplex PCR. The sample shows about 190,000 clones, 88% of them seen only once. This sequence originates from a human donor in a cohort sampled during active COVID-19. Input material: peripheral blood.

The CDR3 DNA is TGTGCCACCAGCAGAGATATCGGGGGCACTGAAGCTTTCTTT. Translating gives CATSRDIGGTEAFF. The V gene is TRBV15, the J gene TRBJ1-1; the D gene is possibly TRBD1 (5 bases). Germline-derived CDR1 and CDR2 are LNHNV and YYDKDF (reference sequence). The CDR3 runs to 14 residues. Trimming pared 0 bases from V and 4 bases from J, leaving 9 bases between.